The source of this T cell receptor (beta chain) is a study of human T cells and chemical hapten exposure. This clonotype was picked up a small number of times. V lost 6 bases, J lost 1 base, and 16 bases lay in between. Per germline, CDR1 MGHDK and CDR2 SYGVNS. The CDR3 spans 15 residues. Time point noted: healthy volunteer bleed at 2 weeks. The total RNA was obtained from whole blood that was not fractionated. TCRdb called the RACE reads again in MiXCR, with one record for every CDR3 protein. The sample has over 85,000 distinct CDR3 sequences, approximately 8.2% seen once; the top ten hold 2.5% to 3%.

The origin of this receptor is a female donor in good health. Some clones in this sample may be carry-over from other donors' samples. Material: whole blood. The chain combines TRBV25-1 with TRBJ2-7, with D maybe TRBD1 (5 bases). The CDR3 reads CASRDESRGSYEQYF. For the CDR3, the DNA is TGTGCCAGCAGGGACGAGTCAAGGGGTTCCTACGAGCAGTACTTC.